Described below is a single TCR beta chain sequence and its context. The data derive from a study of blood T cell repertoires in COVID-19. Repertoires were generated with immunoSEQ multiplex PCR, while TCRdb's copy carries only in-frame clones and drops some. This sample has around 96,000 clones; roughly 96% occur once, and the top ten carry around 4.7%. The junction had 9 bases not matched to a gene; V was cut back by 3 bases and J by 8 bases. The CDR3 is made up of 14 amino acids. The germline V gene encodes CDR1 SEHNR and CDR2 FQNEAQ (reference sequence). Sequenced: peripheral blood. The chain employs TRBV7-9 and TRBJ2-7; 8 bases map to TRBD1. The origin of this receptor is a human donor with active COVID-19. The donor label of this sample is uncertain. CDR3 nucleotides: TGTGCCAGCAGCTTCGGTCAGGGGGCGGTCAAGCAGTACTTC. It specifies CASSFGQGAVKQYF.